This T cell receptor (beta chain) was obtained from a study of cytomegalovirus exposure and HLA in healthy donors. Study observations and caveats: The dataset shows that most TCR sequences were rare, while some public TCRs occurred in many donors. Published work reported that the classifier diagnosed cytomegalovirus status with high specificity and sensitivity. Cytomegalovirus-associated TCR beta chains were listed, numbering around 150.

TCRdb's copy holds only in-frame clones and misses some; the assay was immunoSEQ multiplex PCR. The profile shows approximately 240,000 clones, 75% to 95% of them singletons. On this clone: What it binds is unknown.

Germline loops: CDR1 MDHEN, CDR2 SYDVKM. The CDR3 consists of 15 residues. With 8 bases clipped from V and 1 base from J, the junction kept 9 bases outside the gene matches. The chain is built from TRBV28 and TRBJ1-1, with TRBD1 matching over 8 bases. Material for sequencing was PBMCs. This sequence was found in a woman between 18 and 29 years old in good health and CMV-seronegative. CDR3 nucleotide sequence: TGTGCCAGCGAATCACCCAGGGGGCAGAACACTGAAGCTTTCTTT. Translating gives CASESPRGQNTEAFF.